Following are 19 T cell receptor beta chains from one sample sequenced in a study of T cells in Graves' hyperthyroidism and ophthalmopathy. TCR beta CDR3 sequences were amplified from RNA transcripts. HTBI primers were employed in a first-round RT-PCR of the TCR CDR3. From the multiplex PCR reads, TCRdb called clonotypes with MiXCR, one entry per CDR3 protein. In the table there are 300,000 to 450,000 distinct CDR3 sequences, 15% to 18% of which are singletons. The sample was blood. The receptors were gathered from a woman aged 18-30 years with Graves' hyperthyroidism that later progressed to Graves' ophthalmopathy.

This chain connects TRBV27 to TRBJ2-7; 10 nucleotides align to TRBD1. Germline V gene sequence: CDR1 MNHEY, CDR2 SMNVEV (reference sequence). This CDR3 is 15 amino acids long. V was pared by 6 bases and J by 3 bases, with 8 bases of the junction left unmatched. CDR3 nucleotide sequence: TGTGCCAGCAGAAGACAGCGGGACAGGGGCTACGAGCAGTACTTC. It codes for CASRRQRDRGYEQYF.

The chain links TRBV9 to TRBJ2-2; possibly TRBD1 or TRBD2 for D (5 bases each). Germline V gene lookup returns CDR1 SGDLS and CDR2 YYNGEE. The CDR3 length is 17 residues. Trimming stripped 5 bases from V and 1 base from J, with 18 bases between. CDR3 sequence (DNA): TGTGCCAGCAGTCCACGGGACCCCCCTTTGAACACCGGGGAGCTGTTTTTT. This sequence encodes CASSPRDPPLNTGELFF.

In this sample, this clonotype turned up many times. This chain joins TRBV4-1 and TRBJ2-7, with D unresolved. This CDR3 is 15 amino acids long. Trimming stripped 0 bases from V and 2 bases from J, with 11 bases between. CDR1 MGHRA and CDR2 YSYEKL come from the germline V gene. CDR3 loop: CASSQERTDPYEQYF. The CDR3 DNA is TGCGCCAGCAGCCAAGAACGGACGGATCCCTACGAGCAGTACTTC.

The table lists this clonotype with many counts. The chain is built from TRBV7-2 and TRBJ1-5, with D tentatively TRBD1 (5 bases). This CDR3 is 16 amino acids long. V lost 3 bases and J 0 bases, leaving 12 bases between the germline ends. CDR1 is SGHTA, CDR2 FQGNSA, per germline. The chain's CDR3 is CASSLDGGYSNQPQHF. The CDR3 bases are TGTGCCAGCAGCTTGGACGGGGGGTATAGCAATCAGCCCCAGCATTTT.

This rearrangement joins TRBV29-1 to TRBJ1-1; the D gene is possibly TRBD1 (5 bases). The germline V gene encodes CDR1 SQVTM and CDR2 ANQGSEA. The CDR3 length is 12 residues. V dropped 4 bases and J dropped 6 bases, with 12 bases sitting between them. CDR3 sequence (DNA): TGCAGCGTTGGCCTCAGGGCACCTGAAGCTTTCTTT. It is translated as CSVGLRAPEAFF.

This clonotype was seen many times. The rearrangement joins TRBV5-5 to TRBJ2-7; perhaps D is TRBD1 or TRBD2 (5 bases each). V was pared by 4 bases and J by 4 bases, with 21 bases between. The CDR3 has 16 amino acids. Per germline, CDR1 SGHKS and CDR2 YYEKEE (reference sequence). The CDR3 DNA reads as TGTGCCAGCAGCGGGGACGCGAGACAGATACCATACGAGCAGTACTTC. As protein: CASSGDARQIPYEQYF.

This clonotype showed up just a few times. This may come from a read error, since a much larger clone is one base off. The chain uses TRBV28 and TRBJ2-5; 7 bases fit TRBD1. This CDR3 spans 15 amino acids. Germline V gene data show CDR1 as MDHEN and CDR2 as SYDVKM. CDR3 residues: CASSYSAGGREAQYF. The DNA for the CDR3 is TGTGCCAGCAGTTATTCGGCAGGGGGTAGAGAGGCCCAGTACTTC. Full variable domain (rest looked up from reference TRBV28 and TRBJ2-5): DVKVTQSSRYLVKRTGEKVFLECVQDMDHENMFWYRQDPGLGLRLIYFSYDVKMKEKGDIPEGYSVSREKKERFSLILESASTNQTSMYLCASSYSAGGREAQYFGPGTRLLVL.

As concerns this clonotype: The junction departs from the called germline gene at one end, perhaps through a read error. The V call is TRBV7-9, the J call TRBJ1-6; the match to TRBD1 covers 9 bases. The CDR3 totals 14 residues. Germline V CDR1 and CDR2: SEHNR, FQNEAQ (reference sequence). The CDR3 DNA reads TGTGCCAGCAGCCCGGGACAGGGAGCATCACCCCCCCACTTT. It codes for CASSPGQGASPPHF.

This clonotype was found many times. J is TRBJ1-5 and V is TRBV6-6; tentative D call: TRBD1 (5 bases). The CDR3 runs to 17 residues. Germline V gene sequence: CDR1 MNHNY, CDR2 SVGAGI (reference sequence). V was pared by 0 bases and J by 3 bases, with 15 bases between. The chain's CDR3 is CASSYSLRGRYNQPQHF. The CDR3 DNA is TGTGCCAGCAGTTACTCATTGAGGGGAAGGTACAATCAGCCCCAGCATTTT.

The chain's CDR3 is CASSFLGPTNTGELFF. For the CDR3, the DNA is TGTGCCAGCAGTTTTTTGGGGCCGACCAACACCGGGGAGCTGTTTTTT. The genes are TRBV28 and TRBJ2-2; D might be TRBD1 (5 bases). Trimming removed 3 bases from V and 2 bases from J, with 13 bases in between. CDR3 length: 16 residues. Germline assignment: CDR1 MDHEN and CDR2 SYDVKM. The variable domain in full, completed from reference TRBV28 and TRBJ2-2, reads DVKVTQSSRYLVKRTGEKVFLECVQDMDHENMFWYRQDPGLGLRLIYFSYDVKMKEKGDIPEGYSVSREKKERFSLILESASTNQTSMYLCASSFLGPTNTGELFFGEGSRLTVL.

This clonotype was picked up many times. V usage is TRBV28 and J usage is TRBJ1-2, with D maybe TRBD1 (5 bases). The CDR3 length is 13 residues. Trimming took 7 bases from V and 3 from J, leaving 12 bases between them. The germline V gene has CDR1 MDHEN and CDR2 SYDVKM. CDR3 DNA sequence: TGTGCCAGCATGGGGCAGGCGGACTATGGCTACACCTTC. Translated, it gives CASMGQADYGYTF.

This clonotype showed up many times. The genes are TRBV15 and TRBJ2-7; 10 bases fit TRBD2. The length of the CDR3 is 17 residues. J gave up 4 bases and V 5 bases, and 14 bases lay outside the gene matches. In germline, CDR1 is LNHNV, CDR2 YYDKDF (reference sequence). The CDR3 DNA reads as TGTGCCACCAGCGGGGTGACAGAGACTAGCGGGTTATACGAGCAGTACTTC. This translates into CATSGVTETSGLYEQYF.

This clonotype was seen at least ten times. The chain uses TRBV11-3 and TRBJ1-1; a weak D match, TRBD1 (6 bases). V was cut by 3 bases and J by 6 bases, with 17 bases left in between. The CDR3 loop spans 15 amino acids. CDR1 and CDR2 from the germline V gene are SGHNT and YENEEA. CDR3: CASSLDSRAEAEAFF. CDR3 in DNA: TGTGCCAGCAGCTTGGACAGTCGGGCTGAGGCTGAAGCTTTCTTT.

This clonotype was observed many times. The genes are TRBV13 and TRBJ2-2, with a tentative D call TRBD1 (6 bases). The CDR3 extends over 18 amino acids. The germline V and J ends were trimmed by 5 bases and 0 bases, with 19 bases remaining between them. The germline V gene has CDR1 PRHDT and CDR2 FYEKMQ (reference sequence). The CDR3 is CASSTSQSGATNTGELFF. The CDR3 coding sequence is TGTGCCAGCAGCACATCCCAATCAGGGGCCACGAACACCGGGGAGCTGTTTTTT.

This clonotype was seen a few times. The V gene is TRBV19, the J gene TRBJ2-3; 10 bases agree with TRBD2. Germline-derived CDR1 and CDR2 are LNHDA and SQIVND (reference sequence). The CDR3 totals 14 residues. V shed 9 bases and J 0 bases; nucleotides not matched to a gene: 3. CDR3 bases: TGTGCCAGCACTAGCGGGGTTAGCACAGATACGCAGTATTTT. This sequence encodes CASTSGVSTDTQYF.

On this clonotype itself: This could be a read error, since a much larger clone is one nucleotide away. The gene calls are TRBV28 and TRBJ2-2, with no clear D. Per germline, CDR1 MDHEN and CDR2 SYDVKM. This CDR3 region has 11 residues. Between the trimmed V and J ends, which lost 7 bases and 1 base, there was a span of 1 base. Written as DNA, the CDR3 is TGTGCCAGCAAGAACACCGGGGAGCTGTTTTTT. This translates into CASKNTGELFF.

The V gene is TRBV6-4, the J gene TRBJ1-2; D is possibly TRBD1 (6 bases). V lost 2 bases and J 2 bases, leaving 9 bases between the germline ends. CDR1 and CDR2 (germline): MRHNA, SNTAGT. The CDR3 spans 14 residues. The CDR3: CASSDPGANYGYTF. The CDR3 DNA sequence: TGTGCCAGCAGTGACCCAGGGGCGAACTATGGCTACACCTTC.

This clonotype appeared many times. The chain has TRBV2 and TRBJ2-1; weak D call: TRBD2 (5 bases). The CDR3 runs to 14 residues. Germline values: CDR1 SNHLY, CDR2 FYNNEI. The V end was cut by 5 bases, the J end by 0 bases, with 8 bases between. The CDR3 loop reads CASSRTSSYNEQFF. Here the CDR3 DNA reads TGTGCCAGCAGTAGAACTAGCTCCTACAATGAGCAGTTCTTC.

This clonotype was seen ten or more times. The chain joins TRBV10-3 to TRBJ2-7, with TRBD2 matching 8 bases. Germline V lookup: CDR1 ENHRY, CDR2 SYGVKD. V dropped 10 bases and J dropped 6; count of bases not matched to a gene: 17. The CDR3 loop spans 15 amino acids. Written as DNA, the CDR3 is TGTGCCACTCAACCCGGGAGGGAGGGAGCTCGCGAGCAGTACTTC. Encoded protein: CATQPGREGAREQYF.